The rows below give T cell receptor beta chains drawn from one sample of a study of a mutant IDH1 vaccine in newly diagnosed glioma. These receptors lack a known antigen. Here immunoSEQ multiplex PCR was the method, and the copy in TCRdb shows in-frame clones only, minus some. Altogether around 60,000 clones are present, about four fifths being singletons, with the ten largest covering 4.5% to 6%. Source: PBMCs, taken from a glioma patient whose treatment included an IDH1 peptide vaccine. The receptors originated from a man between 40 and 49 years old with glioma. Both conserved end residues are part of each CDR3. The order of the fields is V gene, J gene, D gene, clone size, CDR3 DNA, CDR3 protein. A D gene is named only where the DNA matches it firmly. The listing skips clone size in some rows; elsewhere it reads once, few, many or a size class.

>TRBV18|TRBJ2-5|TRBD2|.
TGTGCCAGCTCACCTACCCTAGCGGGACCAACCGGGGAGACCCAGTACTTC
CASSPTLAGPTGETQYF
>TRBV25-1|TRBJ1-1|TRBD1|.
TGTGCCAGCAGTACCACAGGGGGCACTGAAGCTTTCTTT
CASSTTGGTEAFF
>TRBV7-2|TRBJ1-2|.|few
TGTGCCAGCAGCTTAAGTTGGGGGGCCGACTATGGCTACACCTTC
CASSLSWGADYGYTF
>TRBV30|TRBJ2-7|TRBD1|.
TGTGCCTGGTCAGGGGGAACCTACGAGCAGTACTTC
CAWSGGTYEQYF
>TRBV5-5|TRBJ1-5|.|.
TGTGCCAGCAGCTTGGACGGTCCACAGGGCCATCAGCCCCAGCATTTT
CASSLDGPQGHQPQHF
>TRBV6-5|TRBJ2-7|.|.
TGTGCCAGCAGTTACCTCCGATTCCAGGAGCCCTACGAGCAGTACTTC
CASSYLRFQEPYEQYF
>TRBV7-3|TRBJ2-5|.|once
TGTGCCAGCAGCTTAATCCCAGGCCAAGAGACCCAGTACTTC
CASSLIPGQETQYF
>TRBV7-9|TRBJ2-7|.|.
TGTGCCAGCAGCTCCGGAGGCGGAAGCTCCTACGAGCAGTACTTC
CASSSGGGSSYEQYF
>TRBV7-8|TRBJ2-7|TRBD1|once
TGTGCCAGCAGCTTAAGGGACGGGGGACAGGGGTTCTCCTACGAGCAGTACTTC
CASSLRDGGQGFSYEQYF
>TRBV4-3|TRBJ1-2|.|.
TGCGCCAGCAGCCAAGACAGGGGACTAGGGGGCTACACCTTC
CASSQDRGLGGYTF
>TRBV7-3|TRBJ2-3|.|.
TGTGCCAGCAGCTTAACGGGGAAAACTAGCACAGATACGCAGTATTTT
CASSLTGKTSTDTQYF
>TRBV10-1|TRBJ2-7|TRBD1|once
TGCGCCAGTGCGGACAGGGAGGTGGGCGAGCAGTACTTC
CASADREVGEQYF
>TRBV2|TRBJ1-2|.|medium-sized
TGTGCCAGCACCTCTCCCCGGGGGGGGGTCTATGGCTACACCTTC
CASTSPRGGVYGYTF
>TRBV11-1|TRBJ2-5|.|.
TGTGCCAGCAGCCCCCGGGCTTTTCAAGAGACCCAGTACTTC
CASSPRAFQETQYF
>TRBV5-4|TRBJ2-5|.|.
TGTGCCAGCAGCTTGAGCGGGCACCAAGAGACCCAGTACTTC
CASSLSGHQETQYF
>TRBV7-2|TRBJ2-7|TRBD1|.
TGTGCCAGCAGCTTTGGAACAGGGGAGTACGAGCAGTACTTC
CASSFGTGEYEQYF
>TRBV18|TRBJ2-2|.|.
TGTGCCAGCTCACCGGGGCGAGGTTTGAACACCGGGGAGCTGTTTTTT
CASSPGRGLNTGELFF
>TRBV5-1|TRBJ1-2|.|.
TGCGCCAGCAGCGATGGGGCCGGGGGCTGGGGTTCGGATGGCTACACCTTC
CASSDGAGGWGSDGYTF
>TRBV7-7|TRBJ2-7|TRBD1|.
TGTGCTAGCAGCTTCTCAGACAGGGGGCTATACGAGCAGTACTTC
CASSFSDRGLYEQYF
>TRBV7-2|TRBJ2-7|.|.
TGTGCCAGCAGCCAATCCAGGGATTCCTACGAGCAGTACTTC
CASSQSRDSYEQYF
>TRBV6-4|TRBJ2-7|.|.
TGTGCCAGCAGTGACTGGGTGGCGGACGAGCAGTACTTC
CASSDWVADEQYF
>TRBV19|TRBJ1-4|.|.
TGTGCCAGTAGTATTAGAGGCCCACATTTTAGTGATGAAAAACTGTTTTTT
CASSIRGPHFSDEKLFF
>TRBV18|TRBJ1-1|.|.
TGTGCCAGCTCACCGGGCAGAAACACTGAAGCTTTCTTT
CASSPGRNTEAFF